Included here is one T cell receptor beta chain sequence, with context. Germline CDR1 and CDR2: SGDLS and YYNGEE. V lost 4 bases and J 0 bases, leaving 20 bases between the germline ends. The CDR3 spans 19 residues. This record belongs to a study of blood T cell repertoires in COVID-19. Looking at the study overall: COVID-19 samples, acute and convalescent, were from the United States, Italy and Spain. T cells, B-cell-depleted T cells, or PBMCs supplied cDNA or gDNA.

In the original processing: Amplification from reference gene primers served as the basis for estimated nucleated cell counts. Produced via immunoSEQ multiplex PCR; TCRdb's table is partial and in-frame only. Clone size and the V and J calls come from that table; the DNA yielded D and trimming. The sample comprises around 150,000 clones, around four fifths of which are singletons, and 20% to 25% rests with the top ten. Material: peripheral blood. This rearrangement joins TRBV9 to TRBJ1-6, with unresolved D. The sequence derives from a woman older than 75 with acute or convalescent COVID-19. CDR3 protein: CASSPNGEGFGSYNSPLHF. CDR3 nucleotides: TGTGCCAGCAGCCCAAACGGGGAGGGCTTTGGCTCCTATAATTCACCCCTCCACTTT.